These 23 T cell receptor beta chains share one sample of origin, sequenced in a study of T cell changes during pregnancy in multiple sclerosis. Sequenced by immunoSEQ multiplex PCR; TCRdb stores in-frame clones only, minus some. Of tens of thousands of clones in the sample, 80% to 95% are singletons; the top ten hold about 2.9%. Sequencing was performed on peripheral blood, taken in the second trimester of pregnancy. These receptors all come from a female donor in good health, enrolled as a control in a pregnancy study.

CDR3 sequence reads: CASLVGDSGNTIYF. The DNA of the CDR3 is TGTGCCAGCCTTGTGGGAGACTCTGGAAACACCATATATTTT. The V call is TRBV13, the J call TRBJ1-3; the D is unclear. CDR1 and CDR2 from the germline V gene are PRHDT and FYEKMQ (reference sequence). The CDR3 sequence is 14 residues long. V was clipped by 8 bases and J by 0 bases, with 11 bases between them.

This sequence joins TRBV2 and TRBJ1-2, with a possible D match to TRBD1 (6 bases). The CDR3 loop spans 14 amino acids. Trimming removed 4 bases at V and 3 bases at J, with 12 bases between. Looked up from germline, CDR1 is SNHLY and CDR2 is FYNNEI. This CDR3 is CASSGSGGYYGYTF. CDR3 sequence (DNA): TGTGCCAGCAGTGGATCGGGGGGCTACTATGGCTACACCTTC.

The chain couples TRBV30 to TRBJ2-1; 9 nucleotides line up with TRBD2. The CDR3 covers 15 residues. V was pared by 2 bases and J by 6 bases, with 8 bases of the junction left unmatched. Looked up from germline, CDR1 is GTSNPN and CDR2 is SVGIG (reference sequence). The CDR3 sequence is CAWSLTSGYSNEQFF. The CDR3 DNA is TGTGCCTGGAGTCTAACTAGCGGGTATAGCAATGAGCAGTTCTTC.

V is TRBV6-5 and J is TRBJ2-3; 8 bases line up with TRBD2. Germline V lookup: CDR1 MNHEY, CDR2 SVGAGI. There are 14 residues in the CDR3. J was trimmed by 5 bases and V by 2 bases; bases with no gene match: 3. CDR3 protein: CASSYTGGVDTQYF. The CDR3 DNA reads TGTGCCAGCAGTTACACGGGAGGGGTAGATACGCAGTATTTT.

The chain couples TRBV6-1 to TRBJ2-3; maybe TRBD2 (5 bases). V was trimmed by 1 base and J by 4 bases, leaving 12 bases between them. Per the germline V gene, CDR1 is MNHNS and CDR2 is SASEGT. The CDR3 has 15 residues. In DNA form, the CDR3 reads TGTGCCAGCAGTGAAGACGGAGGCGGACCAGATACGCAGTATTTT. It encodes CASSEDGGGPDTQYF.

V is TRBV19 and J is TRBJ2-7; the D gene is possibly TRBD2 (6 bases). Trimming stripped 1 base from V and 4 bases from J, with 11 bases between. Germline CDR1 reads LNHDA; CDR2 reads SQIVND (reference sequence). This CDR3 is built from 14 residues. The CDR3 DNA follows: TGTGCCAGTAGTATAGGGGGCGCGGGATACGAGCAGTACTTC. This gives the protein CASSIGGAGYEQYF.

The V call is TRBV7-9, the J call TRBJ2-7; TRBD1 is a possible D gene (6 bases). Germline V gene lookup returns CDR1 SEHNR and CDR2 FQNEAQ (reference sequence). This CDR3 is built from 16 residues. Trimming shortened V by 4 bases and J by 2 bases, and 18 bases separated the two germline ends. The CDR3 DNA reads TGTGCCAGCAGCTCTGAGTGGGGGCCCCCCCCCTACGAGCAGTACTTC. As protein: CASSSEWGPPPYEQYF.

The chain joins TRBV5-1 to TRBJ2-2; 8 nucleotides agree with TRBD2. Trimming removed 5 bases from V and 3 bases from J; junction bases left unmatched: 15. The CDR3 length is 18 residues. The germline gives CDR1 SGHRS, CDR2 YFSETQ. The CDR3 region has the DNA TGCGCCAGCAGTTCGGGAGGGAGGCCCTATTTGGACACCGGGGAGCTGTTTTTT. The encoded protein is CASSSGGRPYLDTGELFF.

The J gene is TRBJ1-6, the V gene TRBV9; D not resolved. The V and J ends lost 4 bases and 9 bases respectively, with 14 bases between them. The CDR3 length is 14 residues. Germline assignment: CDR1 SGDLS and CDR2 YYNGEE. DNA for the CDR3: TGTGCCAGCAGCCTAGGTCAATCGGGTTCACCCCTCCACTTT. The encoded protein is CASSLGQSGSPLHF.

This chain joins TRBV2 and TRBJ2-3, with D possibly matching TRBD2 (6 bases). CDR1 SNHLY and CDR2 FYNNEI come from the germline V gene. The CDR3 runs 14 residues. With 7 bases removed from V and 0 bases from J, the gap between germline ends came to 11 bases. CDR3 DNA: TGTGCCAGCACCACGGCGGGAAGCACAGATACGCAGTATTTT. Encoded protein: CASTTAGSTDTQYF.

The V gene is TRBV7-2, the J gene TRBJ2-3; a weak D match, TRBD2 (6 bases). The CDR3 contains 17 residues. V was shortened by 4 bases and J by 2 bases, with 19 bases between the two germline ends. CDR1 and CDR2 (germline): SGHTA, FQGNSA. The CDR3: CASSSDPAGSFTDTQYF. CDR3 nucleotides: TGTGCCAGCAGCTCTGACCCAGCGGGTAGCTTCACAGATACGCAGTATTTT.

This chain connects TRBV6-6 to TRBJ1-5, with 9 bases fitting TRBD1. The CDR3 is 14 residues long. Germline CDR1 MNHNY, CDR2 SVGAGI (reference sequence). The V gene end was trimmed by 5 bases and the J gene end by 2 bases; junction bases not matched to a gene: 1. The CDR3 sequence is CASSRTGGNQPQHF. Written as DNA, the CDR3 is TGTGCCAGCAGTCGGACAGGGGGCAATCAGCCCCAGCATTTT.

Regarding this clone: The sample carries other DNA sequences with the same CDR3. This chain links TRBV5-1 with TRBJ2-3, with D perhaps matching TRBD2 (6 bases). Germline CDR1 is SGHRS and CDR2 is YFSETQ. The CDR3 covers 12 residues. V shed 2 bases and J shed 5 bases, with 6 bases lying between them. The CDR3 sequence: CASSFSGDTQYF. The DNA of the CDR3 is TGCGCCAGCAGCTTTAGCGGAGATACGCAGTATTTT.

J is TRBJ2-3 and V is TRBV7-3; 12 nucleotides agree with TRBD2. Germline V lookup: CDR1 SGHTA, CDR2 FQGTGA. J lost 3 bases, V lost 5 bases, and 3 bases had no gene match. This CDR3 spans 15 amino acids. The CDR3 loop reads CASSQTSGSTDTQYF. CDR3 coding DNA: TGTGCCAGCAGCCAGACTAGCGGGAGTACAGATACGCAGTATTTT.

The V call is TRBV6-1, the J call TRBJ2-5; tentative D call: TRBD2 (7 bases). The V and J ends lost 6 bases and 4 bases respectively, with 15 bases between them. CDR3 length equals 14 residues. The germline V gene has CDR1 MNHNS and CDR2 SASEGT. CDR3 DNA sequence: TGTGCCAGCAGGCCGGGGGGCCCCCCAGAGACCCAGTACTTC. It yields the protein CASRPGGPPETQYF.

The chain recombines TRBV2 with TRBJ2-5; 7 bases agree with TRBD2. CDR1 and CDR2 from the germline V gene are SNHLY and FYNNEI. This CDR3 is 16 amino acids long. Trimming at V came to 6 bases and at J to 1 base, leaving 11 bases not matched to a gene. The CDR3 protein is CASSGPRTRSQETQYF. In DNA, the CDR3 is TGTGCCAGCAGCGGACCCCGGACTAGGTCCCAAGAGACCCAGTACTTC.

The chain has TRBV27 and TRBJ2-3, with D perhaps TRBD2 (6 bases). The CDR3 is made up of 13 amino acids. V shed 5 bases and J shed 8 bases, with 14 bases lying between them. Germline CDR1 and CDR2: MNHEY and SMNVEV (reference sequence). CDR3 loop: CASSPRAGFTQYF. The CDR3 DNA follows: TGTGCCAGCAGTCCCCGGGCGGGGTTTACGCAGTATTTT.

The genes are TRBV19 and TRBJ1-5; no reliable D call. Between the trimmed V and J ends, which lost 1 base and 8 bases, there was a span of 15 bases. The CDR3 runs 15 residues. Germline CDR1 and CDR2: LNHDA and SQIVND (reference sequence). CDR3 amino acids: CASSIGGGQLEPQHF. DNA of the CDR3: TGTGCCAGTAGTATAGGAGGCGGGCAACTCGAGCCCCAGCATTTT.

The chain couples TRBV19 to TRBJ1-5, with D possibly matching TRBD1 (6 bases). This CDR3 is built from 16 residues. Germline V gene sequence: CDR1 LNHDA, CDR2 SQIVND (reference sequence). Deletions cut 5 bases from V and 6 bases from J, with 20 bases between. This CDR3 reads CASSAPQQGRSQPQHF. CDR3 bases: TGTGCCAGTAGTGCTCCGCAACAGGGTCGAAGTCAGCCCCAGCATTTT.

The genes are TRBV11-2 and TRBJ2-7, with TRBD2 matching over 10 bases. Germline V gene sequence: CDR1 SGHAT, CDR2 FQNNGV. Trimming removed 5 bases from V and 0 bases from J; junction bases left unmatched: 10. This CDR3 has 17 amino acids. CDR3 sequence reads: CASSLRASGSPSYEQYF. The CDR3 region has the DNA TGTGCCAGCAGCCTCCGGGCTAGCGGGAGTCCCTCCTACGAGCAGTACTTC.

This chain links TRBV15 with TRBJ2-3; 7 nucleotides line up with TRBD2. CDR1 and CDR2 from the germline V gene are LNHNV and YYDKDF (reference sequence). V gave up 5 bases and J gave up 3 bases; unmatched junction bases: 8. CDR3 length equals 15 residues. The CDR3 protein is CATSPRGVGTDTQYF. In nucleotides, the CDR3 is TGTGCCACCAGCCCCCGGGGGGTGGGAACAGATACGCAGTATTTT.

The count of this clone is one. This sequence joins TRBV6-5 and TRBJ2-1, with TRBD2 matching over 14 bases. The V and J ends lost 8 bases and 3 bases, in that order; junction bases with no gene match: 3. CDR3 length: 15 residues. Per the germline V gene, CDR1 is MNHEY and CDR2 is SVGAGI. DNA for the CDR3: TGTGCCAGCTCAGGGACTAGCGGGGGCTACAATGAGCAGTTCTTC. Translating it yields CASSGTSGGYNEQFF.

The chain uses TRBV30 and TRBJ1-2; D call uncertain. The CDR3 has 12 residues. The germline V gene encodes CDR1 GTSNPN and CDR2 SVGIG (reference sequence). The V and J ends lost 2 bases and 2 bases respectively, with 6 bases between them. This chain's CDR3 is CAWSRSNYGYTF. Here the CDR3 DNA reads TGTGCCTGGAGTCGTAGCAACTATGGCTACACCTTC.